These 15 T cell receptor beta chains were all obtained from the same sample, sequenced in a study of CD8 T cells in Susac syndrome. An amount of RNA that ranged from roughly 0.45 to 1 ug was reverse transcribed with random hexamers. TCRdb re-derived calls from the immunoSEQ multiplex PCR reads in MiXCR, one entry per CDR3 protein. The sample gives around 170,000 distinct CDR3 sequences, more than 90% of which show up once; approximately 0.1% is in the top ten. The specimen sequenced was CD4+ T cells from PBMCs. The receptors were gathered from a human donor with Susac syndrome.

The chain links TRBV30 to TRBJ2-6; D unresolved. Trimming cost V 2 bases and J 0 bases, with 11 bases left between them. The CDR3 has 16 residues. CDR1 is GTSNPN, CDR2 SVGIG, per germline (reference sequence). The CDR3 DNA follows: TGTGCCTGGAGTAGCCCCGCCACCTCTGGGGCCAACGTCCTGACTTTC. Residues: CAWSSPATSGANVLTF.

The V and J genes are TRBV27 and TRBJ2-7; 11 nucleotides align to TRBD1. After removal of 0 bases from V and 2 bases from J, the junction contained 6 bases not matched to a gene. CDR1 is MNHEY, CDR2 SMNVEV, per germline (reference sequence). The CDR3 totals 17 residues. Here the CDR3 reads CASSLSPPGQGAYEQYF. The CDR3, as DNA: TGTGCCAGCAGTTTATCGCCTCCGGGACAGGGGGCCTACGAGCAGTACTTC.

This rearrangement joins TRBV28 to TRBJ2-3; the match to TRBD2 covers 11 bases. V lost 4 bases to trimming and J lost 5 bases; unmatched junction nucleotides: 8. Germline V CDR1 and CDR2: MDHEN, SYDVKM. This CDR3 is built from 16 residues. The CDR3 bases are TGTGCCAGCAGTTCCTATAGCGGGGGGGCCCTAGATACGCAGTATTTT. Amino acids: CASSSYSGGALDTQYF.

The chain uses TRBV15 and TRBJ1-2, with D uncertain. This CDR3 comprises 16 residues. Trimming pared 0 bases from V and 7 bases from J, leaving 18 bases between. Per germline, CDR1 LNHNV and CDR2 YYDKDF (reference sequence). The CDR3 DNA follows: TGTGCCACCAGCAGAGATAATTCGGGCTTCAGAGTTGGCTACACCTTC. Translated: CATSRDNSGFRVGYTF.

The chain is built from TRBV6-5 and TRBJ1-4; D is unresolved. The germline V gene encodes CDR1 MNHEY and CDR2 SVGAGI. Deletions cut 0 bases from V and 6 bases from J, with 11 bases between. This CDR3 comprises 15 residues. CDR3 in DNA: TGTGCCAGCAGTTACTCGAGGCCGCCGGATGAAAAACTGTTTTTT. It specifies CASSYSRPPDEKLFF.

The chain links TRBV6-4 to TRBJ2-3; D uncertain. In germline, CDR1 is MRHNA, CDR2 SNTAGT. The CDR3 covers 14 residues. V lost 4 bases and J lost 0, with 8 bases in between. For the CDR3, the DNA is TGTGCCAGCAGTGCGGGCGCTAGCACAGATACGCAGTATTTT. It yields the protein CASSAGASTDTQYF.

The V and J genes are TRBV5-4 and TRBJ1-4; possibly TRBD1 for D (5 bases). The germline gives CDR1 SGHNT, CDR2 YYREEE (reference sequence). The CDR3 has 15 amino acids. The V end lost 0 bases, the J end lost 8 bases, and 14 bases lay between the germline ends. As DNA, the CDR3 is TGTGCCAGCAGCTTGGGCAGGGTCGATAAGGAAAAACTGTTTTTT. It translates to CASSLGRVDKEKLFF.

The chain joins TRBV4-3 to TRBJ1-1, with 10 bases that match TRBD1. The junction had 1 base not matched to a gene; V was cut back by 5 bases and J by 1 base. The germline CDR1 and CDR2 sequences are LGHNA and YSLEER. CDR3 length: 14 residues. The CDR3 DNA reads TGCGCCAGCAGCGACAGGGGGCAGAACACTGAAGCTTTCTTT. It yields the protein CASSDRGQNTEAFF.

The V gene is TRBV5-1, the J gene TRBJ2-1; 9 nucleotides line up with TRBD2. J gave up 6 bases and V 4 bases, and 11 bases lay outside the gene matches. This CDR3 region has 16 residues. Germline lookup yields CDR1 SGHRS and CDR2 YFSETQ. The chain's CDR3 is CASSRLGSGGLNEQFF. CDR3 DNA sequence: TGCGCCAGCAGCCGACTGGGTAGCGGGGGACTCAATGAGCAGTTCTTC.

The gene calls are TRBV4-1 and TRBJ1-1; weak D call: TRBD1 (5 bases). The CDR3 is made up of 16 amino acids. Germline CDR1 reads MGHRA; CDR2 reads YSYEKL. V gave up 4 bases and J gave up 4 bases, with 19 bases separating them. For the CDR3, the DNA is TGCGCCAGCAGCCCTGGCGTGGGGGGTGTATCCACTGAAGCTTTCTTT. Protein: CASSPGVGGVSTEAFF.

The chain uses TRBV29-1 and TRBJ2-2, with D unclear. The CDR3 has 13 amino acids. Deletions cut 6 bases from V and 0 bases from J, with 8 bases between. In germline, CDR1 is SQVTM, CDR2 ANQGSEA. The CDR3 nucleotides are TGCAGCGTGAGAGCCCCGAACACCGGGGAGCTGTTTTTT. Amino acid sequence: CSVRAPNTGELFF.

This chain connects TRBV15 to TRBJ2-1; tentative D call: TRBD2 (7 bases). CDR1 and CDR2 (germline): LNHNV, YYDKDF (reference sequence). This CDR3 is 15 amino acids long. With 7 bases removed from V and 2 bases from J, the gap between germline ends came to 15 bases. CDR3 protein: CATKAVGGPYNEQFF. Here the CDR3 DNA reads TGTGCCACCAAGGCGGTGGGGGGGCCCTACAATGAGCAGTTCTTC.

The chain has TRBV5-4 and TRBJ2-7, with D perhaps matching TRBD1 or TRBD2 (5 bases each). CDR1 is SGHNT and CDR2 is YYREEE in the germline V gene (reference sequence). CDR3 length: 14 amino acids. V gave up 4 bases and J gave up 2 bases, with 13 bases separating them. The CDR3 DNA sequence: TGTGCCAGCAGCGGGGGTCGCTATCCCTACGAGCAGTACTTC. Protein sequence: CASSGGRYPYEQYF.

DNA for the CDR3: TGTGCCTGGAGTGTACTAACTCCCACCGTGGGAGATACGCAGTATTTT. This translates into CAWSVLTPTVGDTQYF. The V gene is TRBV30, the J gene TRBJ2-3; no clear D gene. This CDR3 region has 16 residues. In germline, CDR1 is GTSNPN, CDR2 SVGIG (reference sequence). The V end was cut by 0 bases, the J end by 5 bases, with 18 bases between.

Regarding this clonotype: The junction departs from the called germline gene at one end, perhaps through a read error. The V and J genes are TRBV5-1 and TRBJ2-5; 7 bases agree with TRBD1. Per the germline V gene, CDR1 is SGHRS and CDR2 is YFSETQ. The CDR3 is 14 amino acids. The CDR3 nucleotides read TGCGCCAGCAGCTTGGGAGGGGGCGGAGAGGCCCAGTACTTC. Its protein is CASSLGGGGEAQYF.